These 17 T cell receptor delta chains were sequenced from one sample in a study of gamma-delta T cells after stem cell transplantation. TCRdb reran clone calling via CATT on the RT-PCR reads. The sample includes nearly 8,000 delta-chain clones, roughly 15% of them seen just once. The sample comprised gamma-delta T cells. All receptors derive from a human donor. It is not recorded whose cells these are; they may come from a transplant donor.

This clone was counted between two and nine times. The J gene is TRDJ1, the V gene TRDV1, with D perhaps TRDD3 (6 bases). The V gene lost 0 bases and the J gene lost 0 bases, with 26 bases spanning the gap. The CDR3 spans 21 residues. Germline V CDR1 and CDR2: TSWWSYY, QGS. The CDR3 DNA reads as TGTGCTCTTGGGGAACTGAGGTTCCTTTCTGGGGACGAATTGTACACCGATAAACTCATCTTT. This gives the protein CALGELRFLSGDELYTDKLIF.

This clone rates as medium-sized. Other nucleotide sequences in the sample specify the same CDR3. This sequence joins TRDV2 and TRDJ3, with TRDD3 matching over 11 bases. V lost 1 base to trimming and J lost 2 bases; unmatched junction nucleotides: 3. CDR1 and CDR2 from the germline V gene are GEAIGNYY and EKD. This CDR3 has 18 residues. The CDR3, as DNA: TGTGCCTGTGACACTGGGGGATACGCGGCCTGGGACACCCGACAGATGTTTTTC. Its translation: CACDTGGYAAWDTRQMFF.

Comment on this clone: This sequence may be a read error, since a much larger clone differs from it by one base. The chain joins TRDV1 to TRDJ1; D gene ambiguous. The V end was cut by 8 bases, the J end by 2 bases, with 12 bases between. The CDR3 consists of 13 residues. CDR1 and CDR2 (germline): TSWWSYY, QGS. The CDR3 nucleotides read TGTGCTCTTTTGGAGAGGATGACCGATAAACTCATCTTT. The encoded protein is CALLERMTDKLIF.

This clone was recorded a few times. This chain uses TRDV1 with TRDJ2, with 10 bases lining up with TRDD3. Per the germline V gene, CDR1 is TSWWSYY and CDR2 is QGS. The CDR3 is made up of 17 amino acids. Germline trimming cut 1 base from V and 8 bases from J; bases unmatched to any gene: 10. CDR3 residues: CALGEQIWGIGVAQLFF. The CDR3 DNA reads TGTGCTCTTGGGGAACAGATCTGGGGGATAGGTGTGGCACAACTCTTCTTT.

Concerning this clone itself: A much bigger clone sits one base away, suggesting this may be a read error. Other nucleotide sequences from this sample produce the same CDR3. The rearrangement joins TRDV2 to TRDJ3; tentatively, D is TRDD3 (6 bases). Per the germline V gene, CDR1 is GEAIGNYY and CDR2 is EKD. The CDR3 runs 19 residues. The CDR3 region has the DNA TGTGCCTGTGACACCGGGGATTGGCGCTGCTCCTGGGACACACGACAGATGTTTTTC. Translation gives CACDTGDWRCSWDTRQMFF.

The rearrangement uses TRDV2 and TRDJ3, with 10 bases identical to TRDD3. The CDR3 covers 20 residues. The junction had 8 bases not matched to a gene; V was cut back by 0 bases and J by 1 base. Germline assignment: CDR1 GEAIGNYY and CDR2 EKD. The CDR3, as DNA: TGTGCCTGTGACACCGTACTGGGGGATTCATGGTCCTGGGACACCCGACAGATGTTTTTC. Amino acids: CACDTVLGDSWSWDTRQMFF.

This clone turned up a few times. The same CDR3 arises from other DNA sequences in this sample as well. The chain has TRDV1 and TRDJ1, with D perhaps TRDD3 (6 bases). Germline CDR1 TSWWSYY, CDR2 QGS. Trimming removed 1 base from V and 0 bases from J, with 30 bases in between. The CDR3 contains 22 residues. The CDR3 bases are TGTGCTCTTGGGGAACGTCACGGCTACAGAGAGAGGGATAGGGGGTACACCGATAAACTCATCTTT. Encoded protein: CALGERHGYRERDRGYTDKLIF.

By sample share, this clone is medium-sized. The V call is TRDV1, the J call TRDJ1; D call uncertain. CDR1 and CDR2 (germline): TSWWSYY, QGS. The CDR3 length is 17 residues. Trimming removed 2 bases from V and 7 bases from J, with 23 bases in between. The CDR3 here is CALGEGVVVPPRGKLIF. The DNA of the CDR3 is TGTGCTCTTGGGGAAGGAGTCGTCGTGCCCCCGCGGGGTAAACTCATCTTT.

This clone is large within its sample. This specimen includes other DNA sequences encoding the same CDR3. The gene calls are TRDV2 and TRDJ1; D unresolved. Between the trimmed V and J ends, which lost 3 bases and 1 base, there was a span of 14 bases. CDR3 length: 15 residues. CDR1 is GEAIGNYY and CDR2 is EKD in the germline V gene. The CDR3 region has the DNA TGTGCCTGTGACTCCACACTTACTCGCACCGATAAACTCATCTTT. It codes for CACDSTLTRTDKLIF.

This clone is large (0.1 to 1%) in the sample. Other DNA sequences within the sample encode an identical CDR3. V gene TRDV2 combines with J gene TRDJ1, with 8 bases lining up with TRDD3. Germline V gene data show CDR1 as GEAIGNYY and CDR2 as EKD. J was trimmed by 4 bases and V by 0 bases; bases with no gene match: 0. This CDR3 contains 13 residues. The CDR3 nucleotides are TGTGCCTGTGACACCTGGGGGATCGATAAACTCATCTTT. It specifies CACDTWGIDKLIF.

This clone was found a few times. The chain employs TRDV1 and TRDJ1, with 9 positions matching TRDD3. V lost 4 bases to trimming and J lost 4 bases; unmatched junction nucleotides: 22. CDR3 size: 20 residues. Germline CDR1 is TSWWSYY and CDR2 is QGS. The CDR3 protein is CALGGTMNNSYCWGIDKLIF. Written as DNA, the CDR3 is TGTGCTCTTGGGGGCACTATGAACAATTCCTATTGCTGGGGGATCGATAAACTCATCTTT.

This clone is medium-sized. The J gene is TRDJ3, the V gene TRDV2; possibly TRDD3 for D (6 bases). In germline, CDR1 is GEAIGNYY, CDR2 EKD. The CDR3 is 18 amino acids. The V end lost 0 bases, the J end lost 0 bases, and 11 bases lay between the germline ends. The CDR3 region is CACDTWGSSSWDTRQMFF. As DNA, the CDR3 is TGTGCCTGTGACACCTGGGGGTCCAGCTCCTGGGACACCCGACAGATGTTTTTC.

The chain couples TRDV1 to TRDJ1; no firm D call. Germline V gives CDR1 TSWWSYY, CDR2 QGS. CDR3 length: 17 residues. The V gene lost 0 bases and the J gene lost 0 bases, with 14 bases spanning the gap. The CDR3 DNA follows: TGTGCTCTTGGGGAACTCCGACTTCGAGAAGACACCGATAAACTCATCTTT. Protein: CALGELRLREDTDKLIF.

In its sample, this clone ranks as medium-sized (0.01 to 0.1%). J is TRDJ1 and V is TRDV2, with a weak D call TRDD3 (6 bases). This CDR3 is built from 13 residues. V was shortened by 3 bases and J by 10 bases, with 17 bases between the two germline ends. The germline gives CDR1 GEAIGNYY, CDR2 EKD. CDR3 in amino acids: CACDAPGMGRLIF. As DNA, the CDR3 is TGTGCCTGTGACGCTCCGGGGATGGGGAGACTCATCTTT.

To note about this clone: Being one base from a much bigger clone, this may be a read error. The CDR3 nucleotides are TGTGCTCTTGGGGAACTCGGTCGTACTGGATGGGAAACCCTGGAGCTCATCTTT. This gives the protein CALGELGRTGWETLELIF. V usage is TRDV1 and J usage is TRDJ1; weak D call: TRDD3 (5 bases). The length of the CDR3 is 18 residues. V was clipped by 0 bases and J by 11 bases, with 28 bases between them. CDR1 and CDR2 (germline): TSWWSYY, QGS.

This chain links TRDV1 with TRDJ1; TRDD2 aligns across 7 bases. Germline assignment: CDR1 TSWWSYY and CDR2 QGS. J lost 0 bases, V lost 3 bases, and 19 bases had no gene match. The CDR3 consists of 20 residues. CDR3 protein: CALGDPVPLPNRADTDKLIF. CDR3 coding DNA: TGTGCTCTTGGGGACCCCGTACCACTTCCTAACCGTGCGGACACCGATAAACTCATCTTT.

By sample fraction, this clone is medium-sized. Other DNA sequences of this sample code for an identical CDR3. The chain links TRDV2 to TRDJ3; 8 bases match TRDD3. The CDR3 consists of 18 residues. With 1 base clipped from V and 1 base from J, the junction kept 5 bases outside the gene matches. Germline values: CDR1 GEAIGNYY, CDR2 EKD. CDR3 sequence reads: CACDTGGLSSWDTRQMFF. The CDR3 bases are TGTGCCTGTGACACTGGGGGATTATCATCCTGGGACACCCGACAGATGTTTTTC.